The rows below give T cell receptor beta chains drawn from one sample of a study of blood T cell repertoires in COVID-19. Assay used: immunoSEQ multiplex PCR; TCRdb lists only in-frame clones, some missing. Of tens of thousands of clones in the sample, roughly 92% are singletons; the top ten hold 2.9%. Sequenced input: peripheral blood. The receptors were gathered from a man in his 70s with active COVID-19. Each CDR3 is given with its conserved first and last residue. D genes are given only for firm matches. Size tells how often a clone was seen (once, few, many) or the class of an expanded clone, and some rows leave it out.

v_gene	j_gene	d_gene	abundance	CDR3aa	CDR3nt
TRBV21-1	TRBJ2-2	-	-	CASERKGSDTGELFF	TGTGCCAGCGAAAGGAAGGGGTCAGACACCGGGGAGCTGTTTTTT
TRBV28	TRBJ1-1	TRBD1	-	CASSPGGSEAFF	TGTGCCAGCAGTCCAGGGGGGAGTGAAGCTTTCTTT
TRBV7-3	TRBJ2-5	TRBD1	once	CASSLGPGDSLKYF	TGTGCCAGCAGTCTTGGTCCCGGGGACAGCCTAAAGTACTTC
TRBV7-9	TRBJ1-2	TRBD1	-	CASSEDRGPNYGYTF	TGTGCCAGCAGCGAAGACAGGGGGCCTAACTATGGCTACACCTTC
TRBV9	TRBJ1-5	-	-	CASSALDSNQPQHF	TGTGCCAGCAGCGCTCTAGATAGCAATCAGCCCCAGCATTTT
TRBV6-5	TRBJ1-5	TRBD1	-	CASSSTGLTQPQHF	TGTGCCAGCAGTTCGACAGGGTTAACTCAGCCCCAGCATTTT
TRBV7-2	TRBJ2-2	TRBD1	-	CASSWPGQGRELFF	TGTGCCAGCAGCTGGCCGGGACAGGGGAGGGAGCTGTTTTTT
TRBV9	TRBJ2-1	TRBD1	once	CASSAGTGDMYEQFF	TGTGCCAGCAGCGCCGGGACAGGGGATATGTATGAGCAGTTCTTC
TRBV5-1	TRBJ1-4	TRBD1	-	CASSLGGQVVNEKLFF	TGCGCCAGCAGCTTGGGTGGACAGGTGGTTAATGAAAAACTGTTTTTT
TRBV5-5	TRBJ2-1	-	-	CASSLYNEQFF	TGTGCCAGCTCCCTCTACAATGAGCAGTTCTTC
TRBV5-1	TRBJ1-4	TRBD1	-	CASSSGQGNEKLFF	TGCGCCAGCAGCTCGGGACAGGGGAATGAAAAACTGTTTTTT
TRBV5-1	TRBJ2-2	TRBD1	-	CASSLRTGSGELFF	TGCGCCAGCAGCTTAAGGACAGGTTCCGGGGAGCTGTTTTTT
TRBV10-3	TRBJ1-2	TRBD1	-	CAISNEQGTNYGYTF	TGTGCCATCAGTAACGAACAGGGGACTAACTATGGCTACACCTTC
TRBV6-2/TRBV6-3	TRBJ2-1	TRBD1	-	CASSYGDRGYNEQFF	TGTGCCAGCAGTTATGGAGACAGGGGCTACAATGAGCAGTTCTTC
TRBV2	TRBJ1-2	-	-	CASTTLRAGSYGYTF	TGTGCCAGCACCACCCTCCGAGCAGGTAGCTATGGCTACACCTTC
TRBV19	TRBJ2-3	-	-	CASGTPRGTDTQYF	TGTGCCAGCGGCACCCCTCGGGGAACAGATACGCAGTATTTT
TRBV18	TRBJ1-1	-	-	CASSQGQGMNTEAFF	TGTGCCAGCTCACAAGGGCAGGGGATGAACACTGAAGCTTTCTTT
TRBV28	TRBJ2-1	TRBD1	-	CASSFVGTGGYNEQFF	TGTGCCAGCAGTTTTGTTGGGACAGGGGGTTACAATGAGCAGTTCTTC
TRBV6-2/TRBV6-3	TRBJ2-1	-	-	CASSLDRGIGNEQFF	TGTGCCAGCAGTTTGGACAGAGGTATTGGGAATGAGCAGTTCTTC